This record covers a single T cell receptor beta chain. Measured with immunoSEQ multiplex PCR; TCRdb has only the in-frame clones, and not every one. The sample comprises around 77,000 clones, 85% to 95% of which are singletons, and 4.5% to 7.5% rests with the top ten. The ends were cut back, 0 bases at V and 5 bases at J, with 13 bases in the middle. Germline values: CDR1 KGHSY, CDR2 FQNENV. The CDR3 consists of 15 residues. The data were taken from a study of control samples from healthy donors and cancer patients. Sequenced: blood. This TCR derives from an older woman in good health. The rearrangement links TRBV16 to TRBJ1-1; weak D call: TRBD1 (5 bases). As DNA, the CDR3 is TGTGCCAGCAGCCAATCGGTGGGGGTAGGTACTGAAGCTTTCTTT. It specifies CASSQSVGVGTEAFF.